This TCR beta chain was identified during a study of PD-1 blockade in classical Hodgkin lymphoma. General study results and limits: Compared with healthy donors, newly diagnosed patients reportedly showed lower baseline TCR diversity. Initiation of nivolumab under 1 year after ASCT led to exclusion of patients. Prior therapy or disease activity may underlie the repertoire differences, whose causes remain undefined.

Time point defined: cycle 4 day 1 (C4D1), after six to seven weeks of nivolumab. Every one of the patients relapsed after autologous stem cell transplantation (brentuximab vedotin exposure was variable). Reported best responses ranged across complete response, partial response or progressive disease. Libraries were prepared by immunoSEQ multiplex PCR; TCRdb keeps only in-frame clonotypes and omits some of them. Among roughly 50,000 clones listed, 90% were seen once. Trimming left V 6 bases short and J 0 bases short, with 12 bases between. This CDR3 has 14 amino acids. The germline gives CDR1 LNHNV, CDR2 YYDKDF (reference sequence). To note about this clone: The antigen is undetermined.

The chain joins TRBV15 to TRBJ2-7; D is undetermined. The clonotype originates from a human donor with classical Hodgkin lymphoma. Sample: peripheral blood mononuclear cells (PBMCs), taken before the fourth cycle of nivolumab. CDR3 sequence reads: CATRSIRDSYEQYF. CDR3 DNA: TGTGCCACCAGGTCTATCAGAGACTCCTACGAGCAGTACTTC. Full variable domain (rest looked up from reference TRBV15 and TRBJ2-7): DAMVIQNPRYQVTQFGKPVTLSCSQTLNHNVMYWYQQKSSQAPKLLFHYYDKDFNNEADTPDNFQSRRPNTSFCFLDIRSPGLGDTAMYLCATRSIRDSYEQYFGPGTRLTVT.